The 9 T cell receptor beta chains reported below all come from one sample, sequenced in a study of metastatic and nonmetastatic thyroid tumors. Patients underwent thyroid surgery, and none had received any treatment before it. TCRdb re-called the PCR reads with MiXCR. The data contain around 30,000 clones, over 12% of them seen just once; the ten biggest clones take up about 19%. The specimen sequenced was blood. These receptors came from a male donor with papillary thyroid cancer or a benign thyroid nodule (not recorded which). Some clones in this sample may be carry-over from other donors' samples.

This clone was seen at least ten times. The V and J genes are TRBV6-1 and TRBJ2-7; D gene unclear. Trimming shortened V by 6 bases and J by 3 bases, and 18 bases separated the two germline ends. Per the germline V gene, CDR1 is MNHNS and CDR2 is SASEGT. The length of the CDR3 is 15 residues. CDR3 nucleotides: TGTGCCAGCAGGGTGTGGGTAGAGTTAAACTACGAGCAGTACTTC. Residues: CASRVWVELNYEQYF.

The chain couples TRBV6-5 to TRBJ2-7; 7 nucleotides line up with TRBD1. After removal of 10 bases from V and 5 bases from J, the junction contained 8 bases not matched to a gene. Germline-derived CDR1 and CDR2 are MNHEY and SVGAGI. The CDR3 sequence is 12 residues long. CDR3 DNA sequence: TGTGCCATCCGGTACAGGGGACACGAGCAGTACTTC. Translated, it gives CAIRYRGHEQYF.

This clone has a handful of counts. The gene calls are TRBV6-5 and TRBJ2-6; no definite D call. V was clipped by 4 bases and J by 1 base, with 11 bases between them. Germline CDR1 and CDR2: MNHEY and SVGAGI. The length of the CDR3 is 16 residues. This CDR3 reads CASSSRPMSGANVLTF. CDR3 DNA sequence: TGTGCCAGCAGTTCGCGCCCCATGTCTGGGGCCAACGTCCTGACTTTC.

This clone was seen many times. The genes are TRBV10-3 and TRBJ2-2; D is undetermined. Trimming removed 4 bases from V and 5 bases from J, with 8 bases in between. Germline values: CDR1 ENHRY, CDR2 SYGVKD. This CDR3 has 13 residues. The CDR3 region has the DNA TGTGCCATCAGTGGGCAGGAGACCGGGGAGCTGTTTTTT. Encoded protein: CAISGQETGELFF.

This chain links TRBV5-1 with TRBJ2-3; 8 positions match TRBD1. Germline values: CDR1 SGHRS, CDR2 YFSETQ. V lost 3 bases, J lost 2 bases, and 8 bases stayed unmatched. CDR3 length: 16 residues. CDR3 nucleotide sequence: TGCGCCAGCAGCTACGCCGGGACAGGTCCCACAGATACGCAGTATTTT. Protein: CASSYAGTGPTDTQYF.

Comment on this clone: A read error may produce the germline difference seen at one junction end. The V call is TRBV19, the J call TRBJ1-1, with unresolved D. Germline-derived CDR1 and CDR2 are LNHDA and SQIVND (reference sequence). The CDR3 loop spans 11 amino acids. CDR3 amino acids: CSSRIGLEAFF. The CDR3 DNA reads TGTTCCAGTAGGATTGGTCTTGAAGCTTTCTTT.

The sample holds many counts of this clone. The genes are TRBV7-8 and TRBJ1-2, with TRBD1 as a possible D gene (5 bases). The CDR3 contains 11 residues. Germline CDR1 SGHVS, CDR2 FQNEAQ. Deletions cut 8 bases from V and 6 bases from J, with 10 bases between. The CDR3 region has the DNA TGTGCCAGCTGGGCGGGGGATGGCTACACCTTC. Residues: CASWAGDGYTF.

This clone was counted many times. The CDR3 sequence is CSVENQYTEAFF. The CDR3 DNA reads as TGCAGCGTTGAAAACCAATACACTGAAGCTTTCTTT. J is TRBJ1-1 and V is TRBV29-1, with D unclear. The CDR3 sequence is 12 residues long. Trimming removed 2 bases from V and 3 bases from J, with 7 bases in between. Germline V CDR1 and CDR2: SQVTM, ANQGSEA.

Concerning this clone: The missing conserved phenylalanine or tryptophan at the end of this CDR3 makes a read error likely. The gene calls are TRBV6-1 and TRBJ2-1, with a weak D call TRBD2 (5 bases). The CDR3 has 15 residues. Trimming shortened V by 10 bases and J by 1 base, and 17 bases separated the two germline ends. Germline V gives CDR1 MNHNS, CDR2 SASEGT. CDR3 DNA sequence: TGTGCCATCCGCACGAGGGAGCGATCCTACAATGAGCAGTTCCTC. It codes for CAIRTRERSYNEQFL.